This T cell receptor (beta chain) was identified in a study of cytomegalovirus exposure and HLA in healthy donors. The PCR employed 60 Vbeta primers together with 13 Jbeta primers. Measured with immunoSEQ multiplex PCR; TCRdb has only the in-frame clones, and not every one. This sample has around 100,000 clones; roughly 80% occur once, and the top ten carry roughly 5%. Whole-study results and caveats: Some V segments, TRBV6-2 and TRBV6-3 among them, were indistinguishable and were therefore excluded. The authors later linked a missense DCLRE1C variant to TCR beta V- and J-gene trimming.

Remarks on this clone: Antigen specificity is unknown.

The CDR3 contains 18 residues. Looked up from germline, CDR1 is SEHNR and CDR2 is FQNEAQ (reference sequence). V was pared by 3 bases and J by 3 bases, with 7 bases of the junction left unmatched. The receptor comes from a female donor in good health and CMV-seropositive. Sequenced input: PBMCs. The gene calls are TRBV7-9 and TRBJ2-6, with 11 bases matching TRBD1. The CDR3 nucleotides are TGTGCCAGCAGCTTCATGGACAGGGGGCGTTTTGGGGCCAACGTCCTGACTTTC. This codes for CASSFMDRGRFGANVLTF.